Listed below are T cell receptor beta chains from one sample, sequenced in a study of blood T cell repertoires in COVID-19. Profiling relied on immunoSEQ multiplex PCR, and the TCRdb table lists in-frame clones only, not all of them. The sample gives 250,000 to 300,000 clones, 89% of which show up once; roughly 2.9% is in the top ten. The sample consisted of PBMCs or T cells enriched from blood (not recorded which). These TCRs come from a woman aged 45 to 65 who had been exposed to COVID-19. The CDR3 runs from the conserved cysteine through the conserved F or W. The order of the fields is V gene, J gene, clone size, D gene, CDR3 protein, CDR3 DNA. The D gene is left open where the match is weak. Some rows have no size entry. The others give once, few or many, or a class for an expanded clone.

TRBV5-1	TRBJ2-2	few	-	CASSPGGTGELFF	TGCGCCAGCAGCCCTGGGGGGACCGGGGAGCTGTTTTTT
TRBV29-1	TRBJ1-2	-	-	CSVTSGGSVNYGYTF	TGCAGCGTTACCTCCGGGGGGTCCGTTAACTATGGCTACACCTTC
TRBV28	TRBJ2-7	-	TRBD2	CASSPRLAGFLHEQYF	TGTGCCAGCAGTCCACGACTAGCGGGGTTTTTACACGAGCAGTACTTC
TRBV5-6	TRBJ2-1	-	TRBD2	CASSSGGGTINNEQFF	TGTGCCAGCAGCTCGGGCGGGGGGACCATAAACAATGAGCAGTTCTTC
TRBV7-2	TRBJ1-1	-	TRBD1	CASSSDRVDTEAFF	TGTGCCAGCAGCTCCGACAGGGTAGACACTGAAGCTTTCTTT
TRBV4-1	TRBJ1-2	-	-	CASSQVFGYGYTF	TGCGCCAGCAGCCAAGTCTTCGGCTATGGCTACACCTTC
TRBV6-1	TRBJ2-5	-	TRBD2	CASSDLLSGGWEETQYF	TGTGCCAGCAGTGACCTACTTAGCGGGGGCTGGGAAGAGACCCAGTACTTC
TRBV14	TRBJ2-3	-	-	CASSPYAETYTGTQYF	TGTGCCAGCAGCCCCTACGCGGAGACCTACACGGGTACGCAGTATTTT
TRBV3-1/TRBV3-2	TRBJ1-5	few	-	CASSQNAQGPQHF	TGTGCCAGCAGCCAAAACGCCCAGGGGCCCCAGCATTTT
TRBV6-5	TRBJ1-1	-	TRBD1	CASKAWDSVITEAFF	TGTGCCAGCAAGGCGTGGGACAGCGTTATTACTGAAGCTTTCTTT
TRBV3-1/TRBV3-2	TRBJ2-1	-	-	CASSHRTETTYNEQFF	TGTGCCAGCAGCCACCGGACAGAGACAACCTACAATGAGCAGTTCTTC
TRBV19	TRBJ1-5	-	TRBD1	CASSVGTESLYSNQPQHF	TGTGCCAGTAGTGTTGGGACAGAGAGCCTATATAGCAATCAGCCCCAGCATTTT
TRBV5-1	TRBJ1-6	once	TRBD1	CASSLGQGIGSPLHF	TGCGCCAGCAGCTTGGGACAGGGGATCGGTTCACCCCTCCACTTT
TRBV4-2	TRBJ1-4	few	-	CASSQVAGTNEKLFF	TGTGCCAGCAGCCAAGTAGCAGGGACAAATGAAAAACTGTTTTTT
TRBV5-4	TRBJ1-2	once	TRBD1	CASSFEQGTGTYGYTF	TGTGCCAGCAGCTTCGAACAGGGGACAGGGACCTATGGCTACACCTTC
TRBV28	TRBJ2-1	few	-	CASSLGLSIYSYNEQFF	TGTGCCAGCAGTTTGGGTCTTAGCATCTACTCCTACAATGAGCAGTTCTTC
TRBV30	TRBJ1-5	-	-	CAWSNHLQGQPQHF	TGTGCCTGGAGCAATCATTTACAGGGTCAGCCCCAGCATTTT
TRBV18	TRBJ1-1	-	TRBD1	CASSPAQGVNTEAFF	TGTGCCAGCTCACCGGCCCAGGGGGTGAACACTGAAGCTTTCTTT
TRBV28	TRBJ1-6	-	TRBD1	CASSLRDSNSPLHF	TGTGCCAGCAGCCTTCGGGACAGTAATTCACCCCTCCACTTT
TRBV19	TRBJ2-7	-	TRBD1	CASSTSVTGVSYEQYF	TGTGCCAGTAGTACCTCCGTGACAGGGGTTTCCTACGAGCAGTACTTC
TRBV4-1	TRBJ1-2	-	-	CASSQDPPLPGGYTF	TGCGCCAGCAGCCAAGATCCCCCGCTACCAGGGGGCTACACCTTC
TRBV27	TRBJ2-7	-	TRBD1	CASSLARGTGSYEQYF	TGTGCCAGCAGTTTAGCTCGCGGGACAGGGTCATACGAGCAGTACTTC
TRBV19	TRBJ2-1	-	TRBD1	CASSIELTGALYNEQFF	TGTGCCAGTAGTATAGAGCTGACAGGGGCCTTATACAATGAGCAGTTCTTC
TRBV5-1	TRBJ2-5	-	-	CASSLGPGVQETQYF	TGCGCCAGCAGCTTGGGGCCTGGAGTACAAGAGACCCAGTACTTC
TRBV27	TRBJ1-2	-	TRBD1	CASSLNRGYGYTF	TGTGCCAGCAGTTTAAACAGGGGCTATGGCTACACCTTC
TRBV27	TRBJ2-1	-	TRBD1	CASSPTGTGFDEQFF	TGTGCCAGCAGTCCTACCGGGACAGGATTCGATGAGCAGTTCTTC
TRBV27	TRBJ1-1	-	-	CASSSWRAADTEAFF	TGTGCCAGCAGTTCCTGGAGGGCAGCGGACACTGAAGCTTTCTTT
TRBV10-3	TRBJ1-6	-	-	CAISDISDSPLHF	TGTGCCATCAGTGACATCAGTGATTCACCCCTCCACTTT
TRBV5-1	TRBJ1-2	-	-	CASSLEVGGSGYTF	TGCGCCAGCAGCTTGGAGGTCGGGGGAAGCGGCTACACCTTC
TRBV6-5	TRBJ1-6	-	-	CASSYWGQTPLHF	TGTGCCAGCAGTTACTGGGGCCAAACACCCCTCCACTTT
TRBV19	TRBJ1-5	-	-	CASSMEFNSNQPQHF	TGTGCCAGTAGTATGGAGTTCAATAGCAATCAGCCCCAGCATTTT
TRBV11-3	TRBJ2-2	-	TRBD1	CASSPGQGGSGELFF	TGTGCCAGCAGCCCCGGACAGGGCGGCTCCGGGGAGCTGTTTTTT
TRBV13	TRBJ2-3	-	TRBD2	CASSLGLAGLDTQYF	TGTGCCAGCAGCTTGGGACTAGCGGGGTTAGATACGCAGTATTTT
TRBV11-1	TRBJ1-3	-	-	CASSLDGNPGNTIYF	TGTGCCAGCAGCTTAGACGGGAATCCTGGAAACACCATATATTTT
TRBV28	TRBJ2-4	-	-	CASSLSLTDTLAKNIQYF	TGTGCCAGCAGTTTATCCCTCACCGACACGCTAGCCAAAAACATTCAGTACTTC
TRBV6-1	TRBJ1-2	-	TRBD1	CASSERQGRGYTF	TGTGCCAGCAGTGAGCGACAGGGTCGTGGCTACACCTTC
TRBV5-5	TRBJ2-3	once	-	CASLLAQGTLHTQYF	TGTGCCAGCTTACTGGCCCAGGGCACACTTCATACGCAGTATTTT
TRBV15	TRBJ2-7	-	TRBD1	CATSYQGAEQYF	TGTGCCACCAGCTATCAGGGGGCCGAGCAGTACTTC
TRBV7-2	TRBJ1-2	few	TRBD1	CASSPGGLGYGYTF	TGTGCCAGCAGCCCAGGGGGGTTGGGCTATGGCTACACCTTC
TRBV18	TRBJ1-2	-	-	CASSPPYGSSEGYTF	TGTGCCAGCTCACCACCGTACGGCAGCTCGGAGGGCTACACCTTC
TRBV6-5	TRBJ2-1	-	TRBD1	CASRSGTGSNEQFF	TGTGCCAGCAGGTCCGGGACAGGGAGCAATGAGCAGTTCTTC
TRBV28	TRBJ1-3	-	-	CASSWQGTTGNTIYF	TGTGCCAGCAGCTGGCAGGGGACGACGGGAAACACCATATATTTT
TRBV7-9	TRBJ1-1	-	TRBD1	CASSLVGTGFGDTEAFF	TGTGCCAGCAGCTTAGTGGGGACAGGGTTCGGAGACACTGAAGCTTTCTTT
TRBV6-5	TRBJ1-1	-	-	CASTPSGVDTEAFF	TGTGCCAGCACCCCTTCGGGGGTCGACACTGAAGCTTTCTTT
TRBV30	TRBJ2-3	-	-	CALQGGGPDTQYF	TGTGCCCTACAGGGGGGGGGACCAGATACGCAGTATTTT
TRBV28	TRBJ1-1	-	-	CASTPGGRTEAFF	TGTGCCAGCACACCGGGGGGGCGAACTGAAGCTTTCTTT
TRBV4-2	TRBJ1-6	-	-	CASSQGGGSPLHF	TGTGCCAGCAGCCAAGGTGGAGGCTCACCCCTCCACTTT
TRBV7-9	TRBJ1-6	-	-	CASSMGGNSPLHF	TGTGCCAGCAGCATGGGGGGTAATTCACCCCTCCACTTT
TRBV12-5	TRBJ2-1	-	-	CASGLVASGYNEQFF	TGTGCTAGTGGTTTGGTAGCAAGCGGTTACAATGAGCAGTTCTTC
TRBV20-1	TRBJ2-1	few	-	CSAVLRVQQFF	TGCAGTGCCGTACTCCGGGTACAGCAGTTCTTC
TRBV10-3	TRBJ2-5	-	TRBD2	CAISSLPSGEGKTQYF	TGTGCCATCAGTTCCCTCCCTTCGGGGGAGGGAAAGACCCAGTACTTC
TRBV28	TRBJ1-1	once	-	CASTPGKLGKEAFF	TGTGCCAGCACCCCGGGGAAGTTGGGAAAAGAAGCTTTCTTT
TRBV5-6	TRBJ1-2	-	-	CASSLRGGYGYTF	TGTGCCAGCAGCTTGCGGGGGGGCTATGGCTACACCTTC